This T cell receptor (beta chain) was profiled in a study of cytomegalovirus exposure and HLA in healthy donors. Researchers ran the PCR with 60 Vbeta and 13 Jbeta primers. Sequencing was performed with immunoSEQ multiplex PCR; in TCRdb, only in-frame clones are kept and a portion is missing. The table records over 90,000 clones, around 61% of them present only once. Study observations and caveats: It was shown in a later analysis that HLA-associated TCR beta chains were more clonally expanded than other, equally common chains. The study listed 164 cytomegalovirus-associated TCR beta chains. Highly shared sequence variants in one cluster were likely a sequencing artifact.

The V end lost 1 base, the J end lost 2 bases, and 12 bases lay between the germline ends. This CDR3 is built from 16 residues. Germline loops: CDR1 MNHEY, CDR2 SMNVEV (reference sequence). As to this clone: Its antigen is not identified.

Sequenced sample: PBMCs. The chain is built from TRBV27 and TRBJ2-1; D is unresolved. The TCR sequence derives from a woman aged 50 to 60 in good health and CMV-seronegative. CDR3 bases: TGTGCCAGCAGTTTATTTTCTGCTAAAGCCTACAATGAGCAGTTCTTC. Protein: CASSLFSAKAYNEQFF.